This T cell receptor beta chain was documented in a study of blood T cell repertoires in COVID-19. Study in general: Acute and convalescent COVID-19 samples came from the United States, Italy and Spain.

Germline lookup yields CDR1 KGHSH and CDR2 LQKENI. V was cut by 3 bases and J by 4 bases, with 13 bases left in between. The CDR3 length is 14 residues. This clone has only a few counts. Methods used by the authors: Reference gene primer amplification gave nucleated cell count estimates. Generated by immunoSEQ multiplex PCR, the TCRdb table keeps only in-frame clones and is missing some. That table furnishes V, J and clone size, whereas the DNA furnished D and trimming. Here the sample spans some 230,000 clones, about 85% being singletons. The rearrangement links TRBV18 to TRBJ2-7; D possibly corresponds to TRBD2 (6 bases). The receptor was derived from a man between 50 and 59 years old who had recovered from COVID-19. The material sequenced was peripheral blood. The CDR3 is CASSPLAQAYEQYF. The DNA of the CDR3 is TGTGCCAGCTCACCTCTAGCGCAAGCTTACGAGCAGTACTTC.